This entry features one TCR beta chain sequence. The sample is drawn from a study of T cell repertoires in cytomegalovirus infection. Germline-derived CDR1 and CDR2 are SGHKS and YYEKEE (reference sequence). The CDR3 length is 14 residues. The germline V and J ends were trimmed by 1 base and 2 bases, with 6 bases remaining between them. TCRdb re-called the reads through MiXCR, storing one row per CDR3 protein. The sample shows around 450,000 distinct CDR3 sequences, approximately 32% of them seen only once. This clonotype originated in a human donor in good health (CMV status not recorded). Some clones in this sample may be carry-over from other donors' samples. Sequencing input: PBMCs. The chain links TRBV5-5 to TRBJ1-4; D is unresolved. The CDR3 loop is CASSLMRTNEKLFF. The CDR3 DNA sequence: TGTGCCAGCAGCTTGATGCGTACTAATGAAAAACTGTTTTTT.